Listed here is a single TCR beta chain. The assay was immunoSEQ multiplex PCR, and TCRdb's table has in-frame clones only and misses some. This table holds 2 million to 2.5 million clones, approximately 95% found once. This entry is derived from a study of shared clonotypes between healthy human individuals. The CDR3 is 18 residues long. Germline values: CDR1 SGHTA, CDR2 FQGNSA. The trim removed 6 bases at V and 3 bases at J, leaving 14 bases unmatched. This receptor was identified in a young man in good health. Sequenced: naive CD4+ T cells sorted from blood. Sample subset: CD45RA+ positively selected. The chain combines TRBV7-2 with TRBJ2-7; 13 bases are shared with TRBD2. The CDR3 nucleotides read TGTGCCAGCAGTTCTCCACGGGGGACTAGCGGGACCTACTACGAGCAGTACTTC. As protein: CASSSPRGTSGTYYEQYF.